What follows describes a single T cell receptor (beta chain). This CDR3 has 16 amino acids. Between the trimmed V and J ends, which lost 3 bases and 1 base, there was a span of 15 bases. Germline V gene data show CDR1 as SGHVS and CDR2 as FQNEAQ. The sample comes from a study of CD8+ T cells in alopecia areata. Background on the study: The share of scalp area affected provided the severity score for treated patients.

Extracted RNA was reverse transcribed, and the resulting cDNA served as sequencing template. TCRdb keeps only in-frame clones here, not all; method: immunoSEQ multiplex PCR. The table records 200,000 or so clones, about 62% of them present only once. Specified treatment: oral pan-JAK inhibitor, 5-10 mg twice daily. The chain joins TRBV7-8 to TRBJ2-5, with D possibly being TRBD1 or TRBD2 (5 bases each). This TCR derives from a human donor with alopecia areata. The specimen was CD4+ T cells sorted from blood, collected at week 24, from a patient treated with tofacitinib. Here the CDR3 reads CASSFTRGAGQETQYF. The CDR3 nucleotides read TGTGCCAGCAGCTTCACTCGAGGGGCAGGCCAAGAGACCCAGTACTTC.